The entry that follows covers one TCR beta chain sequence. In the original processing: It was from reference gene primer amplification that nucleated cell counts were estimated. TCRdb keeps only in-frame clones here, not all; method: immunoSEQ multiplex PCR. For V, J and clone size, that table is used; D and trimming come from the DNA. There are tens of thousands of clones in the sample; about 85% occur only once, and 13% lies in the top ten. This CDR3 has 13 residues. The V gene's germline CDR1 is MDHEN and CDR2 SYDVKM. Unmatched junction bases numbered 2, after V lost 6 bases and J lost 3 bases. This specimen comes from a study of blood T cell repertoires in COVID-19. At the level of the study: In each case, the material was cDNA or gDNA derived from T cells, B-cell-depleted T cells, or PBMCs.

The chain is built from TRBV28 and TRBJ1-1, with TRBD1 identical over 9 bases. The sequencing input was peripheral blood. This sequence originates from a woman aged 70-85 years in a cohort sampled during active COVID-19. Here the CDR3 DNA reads TGTGCCAGCAGAACAGGGGGCCACACTGAAGCTTTCTTT. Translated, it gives CASRTGGHTEAFF.